The 19 T cell receptor beta chains below all came from one sample that was sequenced in a study of control samples from healthy donors and cancer patients (dated by TCRdb to about 2020). Receptor amplification or capture employed the immunoSEQ multiplex PCR assay. TCRdb's version of the immuneACCESS table is confined to in-frame rearrangements and falls short of the full clone set. An unresolved V gene accounts for under half of the shortfall where checked; the remainder is of unknown origin. The table for this sample lists more than 95,000 clones; roughly 80% of them were counted only once. About 12% of the sample belongs to the ten largest clones. Sequenced input: blood. Receptor source: a woman aged 45-65 years in good health.

The chain recombines TRBV11-2 with TRBJ2-7; D is perhaps TRBD1 (7 bases). V was clipped by 3 bases and J by 5 bases, with 11 bases between them. This CDR3 spans 13 amino acids. The germline V gene encodes CDR1 SGHAT and CDR2 FQNNGV. CDR3 nucleotides: TGTGCCAGCAGCTTCACAGGGGAGGACGAGCAGTACTTC. It is translated as CASSFTGEDEQYF.

There are a few counts of this clone. V and J are TRBV13 and TRBJ1-2; possible D gene TRBD1, 5 bases. CDR3 length equals 15 residues. The V gene lost 2 bases and the J gene lost 6 bases, with 16 bases spanning the gap. Germline-derived CDR1 and CDR2 are PRHDT and FYEKMQ (reference sequence). CDR3 nucleotides: TGTGCCAGCAGCTTATGGTGGGACCGATCTCATGGCTACACCTTC. It specifies CASSLWWDRSHGYTF.

The chain carries TRBV7-8 and TRBJ1-2; a weak D match, TRBD1 (6 bases). Germline V gives CDR1 SGHVS, CDR2 FQNEAQ. V was cut by 5 bases and J by 4 bases, with 11 bases left in between. The CDR3 spans 13 residues. The CDR3 spells CASSPRTVYGYTF. The CDR3 DNA reads TGTGCCAGCAGCCCCCGGACAGTCTATGGCTACACCTTC.

The V and J genes are TRBV7-2 and TRBJ2-3; D tentatively fits TRBD1 or TRBD2 (5 bases each). From germline, CDR1 is SGHTA and CDR2 FQGNSA. The CDR3 contains 15 residues. Trimming stripped 1 base from V and 6 bases from J, with 14 bases between. This chain's CDR3 is CASSLGGYREDTQYF. The CDR3 DNA is TGTGCCAGCAGCTTAGGGGGGTACCGTGAGGATACGCAGTATTTT.

V and J are TRBV9 and TRBJ2-1; 7 bases are a match to TRBD2. The CDR3 extends over 17 amino acids. The germline V gene encodes CDR1 SGDLS and CDR2 YYNGEE. V was clipped by 0 bases and J by 3 bases; unmatched bases: 9. The CDR3 DNA reads TGTGCCAGCAGCGTAGGGGGCGGGCGGGGGATCTACAATGAGCAGTTCTTC. Protein: CASSVGGGRGIYNEQFF.

This clone turned up a few times. The rearrangement links TRBV27 to TRBJ2-3; D gene ambiguous. V lost 0 bases and J lost 2, with 12 bases in between. The CDR3 length is 16 residues. Germline V gene sequence: CDR1 MNHEY, CDR2 SMNVEV (reference sequence). The CDR3 DNA is TGTGCCAGCAGTTTATCGGCGCCGGGTTTCACAGATACGCAGTATTTT. Encoded protein: CASSLSAPGFTDTQYF.

As to this clone: Other DNA sequences in the same sample also yield this CDR3. V is TRBV12-3 or TRBV12-4 and J is TRBJ1-1; TRBD1 aligns across 7 bases. The CDR3 sequence is 13 residues long. Trimming at V came to 2 bases and at J to 4 bases, leaving 1 base not matched to a gene. The CDR3 protein is CASSLSGGTEAFF. For the CDR3, the DNA is TGTGCCAGCAGTTTATCAGGGGGCACTGAAGCTTTCTTT.

The J gene is TRBJ2-7, the V gene TRBV6-1, with 12 bases aligning to TRBD1. V lost 2 bases, J lost 6 bases, and 5 bases stayed unmatched. The germline V gene has CDR1 MNHNS and CDR2 SASEGT. The CDR3 runs 15 residues. In nucleotides, the CDR3 is TGTGCCAGCAGTGAACCCGGGACAGGGGGCGGCGAGCAGTACTTC. Protein product: CASSEPGTGGGEQYF.

The CDR3 sequence is CASSFGLPGLNSPLHF. The CDR3, as DNA: TGTGCCAGCAGTTTTGGCCTCCCGGGGCTAAATTCACCCCTCCACTTT. The V gene is TRBV27, the J gene TRBJ1-6; TRBD1 is a possible D gene (5 bases). Between the trimmed V and J ends, which lost 3 bases and 7 bases, there was a span of 16 bases. The CDR3 has 16 residues. CDR1 and CDR2 (germline): MNHEY, SMNVEV (reference sequence).

The chain combines TRBV6-4 with TRBJ1-1; TRBD1 aligns across 7 bases. The CDR3 totals 11 residues. Germline V CDR1 and CDR2: MRHNA, SNTAGT. The junction had 6 bases not matched to a gene; V was cut back by 11 bases and J by 6 bases. The CDR3 protein is CAPQGRSEAFF. In nucleotides, the CDR3 is TGTGCCCCACAGGGGAGGTCTGAAGCTTTCTTT.

V and J are TRBV19 and TRBJ2-7, with D possibly TRBD2 on 5 matching bases. Trimming shortened V by 5 bases and J by 0 bases, and 11 bases separated the two germline ends. From germline, CDR1 is LNHDA and CDR2 SQIVND (reference sequence). This CDR3 is 14 amino acids long. CDR3 loop: CASSLRGISYEQYF. DNA of the CDR3: TGTGCCAGTAGTCTCCGGGGAATCTCCTACGAGCAGTACTTC.

The V and J genes are TRBV5-1 and TRBJ2-3; D is ambiguous. Trimming cost V 0 bases and J 0 bases, with 8 bases left between them. Germline lookup yields CDR1 SGHRS and CDR2 YFSETQ. CDR3 size: 15 residues. The CDR3 reads CASSLDAHSTDTQYF. CDR3 sequence (DNA): TGCGCCAGCAGCTTGGACGCTCATAGCACAGATACGCAGTATTTT.

The V gene is TRBV6-1, the J gene TRBJ2-7; 7 positions match TRBD2. The CDR3 has 16 amino acids. Losses at the gene ends were 1 base for V and 2 bases for J; bases not matched to a gene: 8. The germline CDR1 and CDR2 sequences are MNHNS and SASEGT. CDR3 coding DNA: TGTGCCAGCAGTGAAGGGGAACCCGGGACTACCTACGAGCAGTACTTC. Translating it yields CASSEGEPGTTYEQYF.

This chain uses TRBV11-3 with TRBJ2-1; D possibly corresponds to TRBD1 (5 bases). Germline CDR1 is SGHNT and CDR2 is YENEEA. The CDR3 covers 13 residues. Trimming left V 5 bases short and J 4 bases short, with 9 bases between. This CDR3 reads CASSRDSYNEQFF. CDR3 nucleotide sequence: TGTGCCAGCAGCCGAGACAGTTACAATGAGCAGTTCTTC. Supplemented by reference TRBV11-3 and TRBJ2-1, the full variable domain reads EAGVVQSPRYKIIEKKQPVAFWCNPISGHNTLYWYLQNLGQGPELLIRYENEEAVDDSQLPKDRFSAERLKGVDSTLKIQPAELGDSAVYLCASSRDSYNEQFFGPGTRLTVL.

This chain links TRBV3-1 (or the pseudogene TRBV3-2) with TRBJ1-4; no definite D call. Germline CDR1 is LGHDT and CDR2 is YNNKEL (reference sequence). The CDR3 runs 17 residues. The germline V and J ends were trimmed by 2 bases and 4 bases, with 17 bases remaining between them. The CDR3 DNA is TGTGCCAGCAGCCAACAACAAGAGGAGGCATGTAATGAAAAACTGTTTTTT. This sequence encodes CASSQQQEEACNEKLFF.

Many counts were recorded for this clone. J is TRBJ2-2 and V is TRBV24-1; D call uncertain. The germline V and J ends were trimmed by 7 bases and 4 bases, with 9 bases remaining between them. The CDR3 runs to 13 residues. CDR1 and CDR2 (germline): KGHDR, SFDVKD. CDR3 sequence (DNA): TGTGCCACCAGCATCGATTTCACCGGGGAGCTGTTTTTT. It codes for CATSIDFTGELFF.

V gene TRBV20-1 combines with J gene TRBJ1-1; maybe TRBD1 (5 bases). Deletions cut 3 bases from V and 3 bases from J, with 11 bases between. This CDR3 has 13 amino acids. Per the germline V gene, CDR1 is DFQATT and CDR2 is SNEGSKA (reference sequence). The CDR3 is CSASVVGDTEAFF. The CDR3, as DNA: TGCAGTGCTAGTGTAGTGGGGGACACTGAAGCTTTCTTT.

The CDR3 DNA is TGCGCCAGCAGCTCCAACGGCGAGGGGGACACTGAAGCTTTCTTT. Amino acid sequence: CASSSNGEGDTEAFF. The chain recombines TRBV4-3 with TRBJ1-1; possible D gene TRBD1, 6 bases. This CDR3 has 15 amino acids. The V end was cut by 5 bases, the J end by 3 bases, with 16 bases between. Germline V gene lookup returns CDR1 LGHNA and CDR2 YSLEER.

V and J are TRBV13 and TRBJ1-2; possibly TRBD1 for D (5 bases). CDR3 length: 16 residues. CDR1 PRHDT and CDR2 FYEKMQ come from the germline V gene (reference sequence). Trimming took 2 bases from V and 4 from J, leaving 17 bases between them. The CDR3 region is CASSLFQGRLSYGYTF. Written as DNA, the CDR3 is TGTGCCAGCAGCTTATTTCAGGGAAGGTTGAGCTATGGCTACACCTTC.